The table lists the clone carrying this TCR beta chain with a few counts. What it binds is unknown. Alongside a J-beta primer mix, a sample-barcoded 5' primer served in a second PCR lasting about 7 to 12 cycles. TCRdb called the 5' RACE reads again in MiXCR, with one record for every CDR3 protein. The sample has more than 600,000 distinct CDR3 sequences, approximately 25% seen once. Germline V lookup: CDR1 SEHNR, CDR2 FQNEAQ (reference sequence). The CDR3 covers 15 residues. The data originate from a study of blood T cells in healthy people across ages. Whole-study findings and limits: Long-lived donors had more naive CD4+ cells and higher diversity than aged donors. Roughly linear age-related decline in beta diversity appeared, significant by age around 42.

The sample was also linked to a second study, of T cells of mothers and their children. That publication notes: It was related mother-child pairs that showed slightly higher overlap than unrelated pairs, without reaching significance.

The V gene is TRBV7-9, the J gene TRBJ2-5; a possible D gene is TRBD1 (5 bases). TRBJ2-1 explains the end of the DNA better; the J call may be wrong. The origin of this receptor is a boy under 18 in good health. Sequencing was carried out using blood. In DNA form, the CDR3 reads TGTGCCAGCAGCTTGGGCAGGGAAAGAGACAATGAGCAGTTCTTC. Protein sequence: CASSLGRERDNEQFF.